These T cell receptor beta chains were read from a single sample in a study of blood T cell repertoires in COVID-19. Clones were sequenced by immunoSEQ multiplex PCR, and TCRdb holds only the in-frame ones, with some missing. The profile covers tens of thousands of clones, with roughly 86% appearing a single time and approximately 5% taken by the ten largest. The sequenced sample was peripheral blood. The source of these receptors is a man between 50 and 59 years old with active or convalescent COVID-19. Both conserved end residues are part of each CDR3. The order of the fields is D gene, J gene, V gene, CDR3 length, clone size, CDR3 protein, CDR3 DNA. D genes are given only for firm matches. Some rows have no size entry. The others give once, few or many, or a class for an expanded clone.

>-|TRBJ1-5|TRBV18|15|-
CASSPQGDSNQPQHF
TGTGCCAGCTCACCACAGGGAGATAGCAATCAGCCCCAGCATTTT
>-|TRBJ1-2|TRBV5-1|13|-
CASSSDGAYGYTF
TGCGCCAGCAGCTCGGATGGGGCGTATGGCTACACCTTC
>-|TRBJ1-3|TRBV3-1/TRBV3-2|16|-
CASSQDIRTLRNTIYF
TGTGCCAGCAGCCAGGATATCCGGACACTTAGAAACACCATATATTTT
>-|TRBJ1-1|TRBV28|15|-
CASSFLDAGVTEAFF
TGTGCCAGCAGTTTTTTAGATGCCGGGGTCACTGAAGCTTTCTTT
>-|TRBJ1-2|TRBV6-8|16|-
CASSYSTGGGKGGYTF
TGTGCCAGCAGTTACTCGACTGGGGGAGGGAAGGGTGGCTACACCTTC
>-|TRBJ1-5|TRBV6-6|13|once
CASSYSGDQPQHF
TGTGCCAGCAGTTACTCAGGAGATCAGCCCCAGCATTTT
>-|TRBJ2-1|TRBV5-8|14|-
CASSLGGRDNEQFF
TGTGCCAGCAGCTTAGGGGGTCGGGACAATGAGCAGTTCTTC
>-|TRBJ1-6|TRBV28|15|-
CASSSPQGYNSPLHF
TGTGCCAGCAGTTCCCCCCAGGGTTATAATTCACCCCTCCACTTT
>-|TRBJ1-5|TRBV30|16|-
CAWSVLAGLGNQPQHF
TGTGCCTGGAGTGTATTGGCGGGATTGGGCAATCAGCCCCAGCATTTT
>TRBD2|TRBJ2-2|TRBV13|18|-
CASSPPSGTSFVTGELFF
TGTGCCAGCAGCCCACCCTCCGGGACTAGCTTCGTCACCGGGGAGCTGTTTTTT
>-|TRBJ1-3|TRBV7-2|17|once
CASSLEVPTLPGNTIYF
TGTGCCAGCAGCTTAGAAGTTCCTACTCTACCTGGAAACACCATATATTTT
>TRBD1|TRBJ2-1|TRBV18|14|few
CASSWGQGLNEQFF
TGTGCCAGCTCATGGGGACAGGGTTTGAATGAGCAGTTCTTC
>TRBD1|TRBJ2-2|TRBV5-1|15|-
CASGYGQGGTGELFF
TGCGCCAGCGGATATGGACAGGGTGGCACCGGGGAGCTGTTTTTT
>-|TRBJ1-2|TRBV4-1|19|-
CASSHTKGGSTMRVRGYTF
TGCGCCAGCAGCCACACCAAGGGAGGGTCCACGATGAGGGTTCGGGGCTACACCTTC
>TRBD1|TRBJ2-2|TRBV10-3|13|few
CAISPQGAGELFF
TGTGCCATCAGCCCACAGGGGGCAGGGGAGCTGTTTTTT
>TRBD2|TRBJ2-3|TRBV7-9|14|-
CASTTGLASDTQYF
TGTGCCAGCACCACCGGACTAGCGTCAGATACGCAGTATTTT
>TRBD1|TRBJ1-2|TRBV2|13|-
CASSWWDREGYTF
TGTGCCAGCAGTTGGTGGGACAGGGAAGGCTACACCTTC
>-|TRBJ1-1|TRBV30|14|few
CAWSLGRMNTEAFF
TGTGCCTGGAGCCTGGGGCGCATGAACACTGAAGCTTTCTTT
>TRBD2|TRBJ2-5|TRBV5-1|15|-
CASSFSLAAQETQYF
TGCGCCAGCAGCTTCTCCCTAGCGGCCCAAGAGACCCAGTACTTC
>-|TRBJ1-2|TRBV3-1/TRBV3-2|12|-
CATAGGAAGYTF
TGTGCCACCGCGGGGGGCGCGGCTGGCTACACCTTC
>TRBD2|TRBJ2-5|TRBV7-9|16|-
CASSLGLAGAQETQYF
TGTGCCAGCAGCTTAGGGTTAGCGGGGGCGCAAGAGACCCAGTACTTC
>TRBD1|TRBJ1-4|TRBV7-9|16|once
CASSFPQGIANEKLFF
TGTGCCAGCAGCTTTCCACAGGGGATCGCTAATGAAAAACTGTTTTTT
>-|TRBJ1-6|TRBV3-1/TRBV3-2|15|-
CASSQDTTGSSPLHF
TGTGCCAGCAGCCAAGACACTACTGGTAGTTCACCCCTCCACTTT
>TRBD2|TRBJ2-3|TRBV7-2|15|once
CASSKTSGGADTQYF
TGTGCCAGCAGCAAAACTAGCGGGGGCGCAGATACGCAGTATTTT
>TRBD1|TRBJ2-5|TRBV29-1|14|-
CSVEGRTGRETQYF
TGCAGCGTTGAGGGGCGGACAGGGAGAGAGACCCAGTACTTC
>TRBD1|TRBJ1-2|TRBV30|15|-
CAWSHRDRGQRGYTF
TGTGCCTGGAGCCACCGGGACAGGGGGCAACGTGGCTACACCTTC
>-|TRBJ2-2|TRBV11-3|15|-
CASSFAGTNTGELFF
TGTGCCAGCAGCTTCGCAGGGACGAACACCGGGGAGCTGTTTTTT
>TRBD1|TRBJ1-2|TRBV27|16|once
CASSFNSGTGIYGYTF
TGTGCCAGCAGTTTCAATTCCGGGACAGGGATCTATGGCTACACCTTC